This T cell receptor beta chain was retrieved from a study of beta chain features in type 1 diabetes. On the study more broadly: In all, around 100,000,000 sorted cells from all samples were analyzed. Whole-study findings and limits: Type 1 diabetes patients had moderately but significantly shorter TCRB CDR3s in all four CD4+ subsets.

Isolated RNA was reverse transcribed in full, so expressed TCRB transcripts were sequenced. Clones were read by immunoSEQ multiplex PCR, and TCRdb kept only the in-frame ones, dropping some. The top ten hold 0.023% of the sample, which has under 950,000 clones, 15% to 20% seen once. This clone was counted between two and nine times. Its antigen remains unknown. A single heparinised blood sample, averaging around 110 mL, was obtained per donor. CD4+ cells of the naive, central memory, regulatory and stem cell-like memory types were sorted via CD45RO/CCR7/CD25/CD127/CD95/CD27. CDR1 SNHLY and CDR2 FYNNEI come from the germline V gene. CDR3 length: 14 residues. Trimming took off 2 bases at V and 3 bases at J, with 8 bases between the two ends.

The receptor comes from a woman in her late teens or twenties in good health. Sequences were obtained from naive CD4+ T cells from blood. This chain joins TRBV2 and TRBJ1-5; D remains ambiguous. CDR3 residues: CASSENRVNQPQHF. The DNA of the CDR3 is TGTGCCAGCAGTGAAAACCGCGTCAATCAGCCCCAGCATTTT.